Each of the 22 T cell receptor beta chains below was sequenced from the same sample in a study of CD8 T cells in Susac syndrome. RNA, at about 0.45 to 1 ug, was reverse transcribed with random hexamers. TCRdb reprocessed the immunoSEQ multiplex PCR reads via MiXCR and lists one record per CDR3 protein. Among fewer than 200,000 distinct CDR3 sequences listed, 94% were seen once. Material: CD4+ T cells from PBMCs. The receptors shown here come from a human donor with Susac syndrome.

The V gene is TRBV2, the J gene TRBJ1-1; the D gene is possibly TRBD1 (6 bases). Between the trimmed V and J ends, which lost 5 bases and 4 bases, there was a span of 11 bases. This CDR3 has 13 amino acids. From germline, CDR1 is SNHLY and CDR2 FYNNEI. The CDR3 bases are TGTGCCAGCAGTTACAGGGAGGGCACTGAAGCTTTCTTT. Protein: CASSYREGTEAFF.

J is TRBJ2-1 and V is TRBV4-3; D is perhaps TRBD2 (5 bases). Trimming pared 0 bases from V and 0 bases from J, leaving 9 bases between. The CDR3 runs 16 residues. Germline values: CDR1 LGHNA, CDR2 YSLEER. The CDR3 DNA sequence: TGCGCCAGCAGCCAAGATTGGGAGAACTCCTACAATGAGCAGTTCTTC. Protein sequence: CASSQDWENSYNEQFF.

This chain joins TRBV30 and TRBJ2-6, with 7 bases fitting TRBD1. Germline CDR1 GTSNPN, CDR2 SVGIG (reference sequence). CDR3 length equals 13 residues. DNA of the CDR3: TGTGCTCGGGACAGCTCTGGGGCCAACGTCCTGACTTTC. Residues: CARDSSGANVLTF.

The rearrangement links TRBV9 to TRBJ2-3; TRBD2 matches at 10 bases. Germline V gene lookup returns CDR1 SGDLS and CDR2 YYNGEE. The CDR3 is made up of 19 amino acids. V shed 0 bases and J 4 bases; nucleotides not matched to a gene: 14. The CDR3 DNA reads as TGTGCCAGCAGCGTAGCCGGCATTAGCGGGGGGCGGAGTTCAGATACGCAGTATTTT. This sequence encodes CASSVAGISGGRSSDTQYF.

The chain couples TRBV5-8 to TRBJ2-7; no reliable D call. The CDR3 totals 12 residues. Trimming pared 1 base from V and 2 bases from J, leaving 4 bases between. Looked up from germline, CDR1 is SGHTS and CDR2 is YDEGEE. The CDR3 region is CASSLPPYEQYF. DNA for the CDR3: TGTGCCAGCAGCTTGCCACCCTACGAGCAGTACTTC.

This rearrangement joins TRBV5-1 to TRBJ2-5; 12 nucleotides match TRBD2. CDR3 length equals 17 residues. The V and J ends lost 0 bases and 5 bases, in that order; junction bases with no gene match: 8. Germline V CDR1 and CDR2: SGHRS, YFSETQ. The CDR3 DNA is TGCGCCAGCAGCTTGGATCTAGCGGGGGGGCCTTTGGAGACCCAGTACTTC. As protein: CASSLDLAGGPLETQYF.

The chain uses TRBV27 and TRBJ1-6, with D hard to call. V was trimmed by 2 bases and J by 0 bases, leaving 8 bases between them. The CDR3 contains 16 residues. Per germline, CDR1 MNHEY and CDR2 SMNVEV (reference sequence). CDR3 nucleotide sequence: TGTGCCAGCAGTTTAGGGCCGCGCTCCTATAATTCACCCCTCCACTTT. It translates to CASSLGPRSYNSPLHF.

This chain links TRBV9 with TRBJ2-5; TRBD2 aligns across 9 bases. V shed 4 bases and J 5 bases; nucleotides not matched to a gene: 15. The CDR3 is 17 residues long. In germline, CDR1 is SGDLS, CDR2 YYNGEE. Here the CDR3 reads CASSPRRSGGPWETQYF. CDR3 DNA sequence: TGTGCCAGCAGCCCCCGAAGAAGCGGGGGGCCATGGGAGACCCAGTACTTC.

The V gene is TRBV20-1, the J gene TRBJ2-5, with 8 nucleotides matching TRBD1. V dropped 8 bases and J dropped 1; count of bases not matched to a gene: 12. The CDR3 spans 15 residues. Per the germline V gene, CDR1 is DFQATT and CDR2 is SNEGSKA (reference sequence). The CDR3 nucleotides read TGCAGTTACCTAGACAGGGGTCGAACCCAAGAGACCCAGTACTTC. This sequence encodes CSYLDRGRTQETQYF.

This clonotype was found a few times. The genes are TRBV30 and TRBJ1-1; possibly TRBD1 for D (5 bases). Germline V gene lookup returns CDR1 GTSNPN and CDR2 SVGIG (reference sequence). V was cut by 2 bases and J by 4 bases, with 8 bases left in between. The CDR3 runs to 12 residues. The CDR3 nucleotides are TGTGCCTGGAGTCGGGGGGGCACTGAAGCTTTCTTT. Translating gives CAWSRGGTEAFF.

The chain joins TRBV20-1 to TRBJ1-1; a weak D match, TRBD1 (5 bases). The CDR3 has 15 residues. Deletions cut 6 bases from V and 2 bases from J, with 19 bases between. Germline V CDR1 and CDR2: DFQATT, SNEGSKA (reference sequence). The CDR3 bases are TGCAGTGCACTAAGGCCCTTCAGGGAAAACACTGAAGCTTTCTTT. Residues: CSALRPFRENTEAFF.

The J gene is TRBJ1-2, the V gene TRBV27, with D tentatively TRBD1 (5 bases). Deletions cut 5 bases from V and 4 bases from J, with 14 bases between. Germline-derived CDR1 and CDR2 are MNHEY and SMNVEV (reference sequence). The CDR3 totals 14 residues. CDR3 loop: CASSRLQEGYGYTF. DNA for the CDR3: TGTGCCAGCAGTAGACTACAGGAAGGCTATGGCTACACCTTC.

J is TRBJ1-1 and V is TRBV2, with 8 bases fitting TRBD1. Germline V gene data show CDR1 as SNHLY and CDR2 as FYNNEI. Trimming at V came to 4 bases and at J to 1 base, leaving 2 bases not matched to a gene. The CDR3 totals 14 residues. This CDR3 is CASSAQGANTEAFF. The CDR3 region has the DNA TGTGCCAGCAGTGCCCAGGGGGCGAACACTGAAGCTTTCTTT.

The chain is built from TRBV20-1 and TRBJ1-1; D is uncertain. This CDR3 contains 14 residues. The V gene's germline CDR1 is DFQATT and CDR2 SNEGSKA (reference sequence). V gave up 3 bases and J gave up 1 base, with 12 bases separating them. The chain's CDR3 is CSASRSGKNTEAFF. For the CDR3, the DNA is TGCAGTGCTAGCCGGTCTGGAAAGAACACTGAAGCTTTCTTT.

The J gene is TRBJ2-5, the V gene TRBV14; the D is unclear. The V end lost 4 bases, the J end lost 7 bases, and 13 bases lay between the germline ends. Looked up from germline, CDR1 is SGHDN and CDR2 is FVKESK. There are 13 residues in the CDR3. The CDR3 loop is CASSLRLTGTQYF. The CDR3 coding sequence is TGTGCCAGCAGCCTCCGTTTAACGGGGACCCAGTACTTC.

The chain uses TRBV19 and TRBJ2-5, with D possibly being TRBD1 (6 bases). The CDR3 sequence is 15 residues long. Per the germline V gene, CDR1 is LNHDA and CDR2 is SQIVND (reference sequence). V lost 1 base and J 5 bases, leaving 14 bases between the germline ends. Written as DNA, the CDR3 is TGTGCCAGTAGTATAGGTTCAGGGGCAGGGGAGACCCAGTACTTC. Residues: CASSIGSGAGETQYF.

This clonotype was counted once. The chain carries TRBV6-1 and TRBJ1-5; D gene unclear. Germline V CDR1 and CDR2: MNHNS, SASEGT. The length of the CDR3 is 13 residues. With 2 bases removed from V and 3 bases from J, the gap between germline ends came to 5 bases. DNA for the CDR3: TGTGCCAGCAGTGAAATCACCAATCAGCCCCAGCATTTT. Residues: CASSEITNQPQHF.

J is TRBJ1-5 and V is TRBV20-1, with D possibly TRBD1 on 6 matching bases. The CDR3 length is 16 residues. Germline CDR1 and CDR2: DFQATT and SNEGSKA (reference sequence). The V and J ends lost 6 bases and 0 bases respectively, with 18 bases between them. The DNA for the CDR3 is TGCAGTGCCACACAGGGCCCGCCGGTTAGCAATCAGCCCCAGCATTTT. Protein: CSATQGPPVSNQPQHF.

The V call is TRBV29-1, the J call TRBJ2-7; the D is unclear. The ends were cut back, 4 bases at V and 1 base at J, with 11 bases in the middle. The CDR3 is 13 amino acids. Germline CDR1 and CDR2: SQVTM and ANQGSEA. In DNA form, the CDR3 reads TGCAGCGTTGGTCGTCGGCTTTCCTACGAGCAGTACTTC. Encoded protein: CSVGRRLSYEQYF.

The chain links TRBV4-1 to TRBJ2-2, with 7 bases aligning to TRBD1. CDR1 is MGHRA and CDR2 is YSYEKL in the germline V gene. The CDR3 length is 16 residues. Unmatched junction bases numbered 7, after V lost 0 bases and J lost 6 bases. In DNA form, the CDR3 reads TGCGCCAGCAGCCAAGAGTCACAGGGGATGGCCGGGGAGCTGTTTTTT. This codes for CASSQESQGMAGELFF.

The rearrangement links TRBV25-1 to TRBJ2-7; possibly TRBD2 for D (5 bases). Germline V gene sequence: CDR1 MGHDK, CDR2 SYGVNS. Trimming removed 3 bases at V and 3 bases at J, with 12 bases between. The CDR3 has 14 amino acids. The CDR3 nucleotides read TGTGCCAGCAGTGACCGTAGCGCCAGCTACGAGCAGTACTTC. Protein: CASSDRSASYEQYF.

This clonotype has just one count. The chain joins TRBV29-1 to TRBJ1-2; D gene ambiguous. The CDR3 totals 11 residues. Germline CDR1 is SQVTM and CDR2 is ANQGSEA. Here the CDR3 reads CTSQTAYGYTF. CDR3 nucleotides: TGCACCTCACAGACTGCCTATGGCTACACCTTC.